Listed below are T cell receptor beta chains from one sample, sequenced in a study of blood T cell repertoires in COVID-19. Clones were sequenced by immunoSEQ multiplex PCR, and TCRdb holds only the in-frame ones, with some missing. The data show 200,000 to 300,000 clones, 75% to 90% seen once. The sample was peripheral blood. All receptors derive from a woman in her sixties with active or convalescent COVID-19. CDR3s include the opening cysteine and the closing phenylalanine or tryptophan. The order of the fields is V gene, J gene, D gene, clone size, CDR3 length, CDR3 protein, CDR3 DNA. D genes are given only for firm matches. The size field is filled for only some rows; it gives once, few, many or a size class.

TRBV7-9	TRBJ1-1	.	.	17	CASSSRRSGQMNTEAFF	TGTGCCAGCAGTTCCCGAAGGTCTGGGCAGATGAACACTGAAGCTTTCTTT
TRBV6-6	TRBJ1-2	TRBD1	.	15	CASSYSTTGNYGYTF	TGTGCCAGCAGTTACTCGACGACAGGGAACTATGGCTACACCTTC
TRBV6-4	TRBJ2-3	.	.	14	CASSLAMGADTQYF	TGTGCCAGCAGCCTAGCGATGGGGGCAGATACGCAGTATTTT
TRBV29-1	TRBJ1-2	TRBD1	.	13	CSVEDRGAYGYTF	TGCAGCGTTGAGGACAGGGGGGCCTATGGCTACACCTTC
TRBV12-3/TRBV12-4	TRBJ2-1	TRBD1	.	13	CATDRDRPNEQFF	TGTGCCACGGACCGGGACAGGCCAAATGAGCAGTTCTTC
TRBV19	TRBJ1-2	.	.	12	CASREGGYGYTF	TGTGCCAGTAGAGAGGGAGGATATGGCTACACCTTC
TRBV5-1	TRBJ2-7	TRBD1	.	15	CASSLGQGSTYEQYF	TGCGCCAGCAGCCTGGGACAGGGGTCGACCTACGAGCAGTACTTC
TRBV6-1	TRBJ2-1	TRBD1	.	16	CASSEAGQGAHNEQFF	TGTGCCAGCAGTGAAGCGGGACAGGGGGCGCACAATGAGCAGTTCTTC
TRBV2	TRBJ1-2	.	.	11	CASTEQFTYTF	TGTGCCAGCACGGAACAGTTCACCTACACCTTC
TRBV11-2	TRBJ1-2	.	.	13	CASSRTELYGYTF	TGTGCCAGCAGCAGGACAGAGCTCTATGGCTACACCTTC
TRBV19	TRBJ1-1	.	.	14	CASSGQSMNTEAFF	TGTGCCAGTAGTGGACAGTCCATGAACACTGAAGCTTTCTTT
TRBV6-2/TRBV6-3	TRBJ2-7	.	.	14	CASSYSGQSYEQYF	TGTGCCAGCAGTTACTCAGGACAGTCCTACGAGCAGTACTTC
TRBV10-2	TRBJ2-1	TRBD2	.	15	CASSAAGRAGDEQFF	TGCGCCAGCAGTGCAGCAGGGAGGGCTGGGGATGAGCAGTTCTTC
TRBV19	TRBJ1-5	.	.	15	CASSIQGVGNQPQHF	TGTGCCAGTAGTATACAAGGGGTAGGCAATCAGCCCCAGCATTTT
TRBV10-3	TRBJ2-7	.	.	14	CAISPGTSPYEQYF	TGTGCCATCAGCCCCGGGACTTCGCCCTACGAGCAGTACTTC
TRBV2	TRBJ2-7	.	.	13	CASRPDSAYEQYF	TGTGCCAGCCGCCCGGACAGTGCCTACGAGCAGTACTTC
TRBV5-1	TRBJ1-4	.	.	13	CASSLGGAGKLFF	TGCGCCAGCAGCTTGGGGGGCGCAGGGAAACTGTTTTTT
TRBV6-5	TRBJ1-2	TRBD1	.	15	CARRNRDRDTGGYTF	TGTGCCAGAAGAAACCGGGACAGGGATACTGGGGGCTACACCTTC
TRBV5-1	TRBJ1-1	.	.	20	CASSLGGGYRGQALNTEAFF	TGCGCCAGCAGCTTAGGCGGGGGCTACCGGGGGCAGGCTTTGAACACTGAAGCTTTCTTT
TRBV6-4	TRBJ2-3	TRBD1	.	15	CASSLTGGSTDTQYF	TGTGCCAGCAGTTTGACAGGGGGTAGCACAGATACGCAGTATTTT
TRBV7-9	TRBJ1-2	.	.	15	CASSRHREGHYGYTF	TGTGCCAGCAGCCGGCACAGGGAGGGACACTATGGCTACACCTTC
TRBV29-1	TRBJ1-1	TRBD1	.	14	CSVELQGGLTEAFF	TGCAGCGTTGAATTACAGGGGGGTCTAACTGAAGCTTTCTTT
TRBV7-9	TRBJ1-3	.	.	15	CASTKGQYSGNTIYF	TGTGCCAGCACCAAAGGACAGTACTCTGGAAACACCATATATTTT
TRBV5-1	TRBJ1-4	TRBD1	.	15	CASSLGRGQGEKLFF	TGCGCCAGCAGCTTGGGCAGGGGGCAGGGTGAAAAACTGTTTTTT
TRBV6-6	TRBJ1-6	.	.	15	CASSTGGVYNSPLHF	TGTGCCAGCAGTACCGGAGGGGTCTATAATTCACCCCTCCACTTT
TRBV4-1	TRBJ2-1	.	.	12	CASSPVRGEQFF	TGCGCCAGCAGCCCCGTAAGGGGTGAGCAGTTCTTC
TRBV7-9	TRBJ1-1	TRBD1	.	15	CASSSRTGGYTEAFF	TGTGCCAGCAGCTCGAGGACAGGGGGCTACACTGAAGCTTTCTTT
TRBV7-2	TRBJ2-7	.	once	14	CASSLVAGSYEQYF	TGTGCCAGCAGCTTAGTGGCAGGGTCCTACGAGCAGTACTTC
TRBV12-3/TRBV12-4	TRBJ1-1	.	.	13	CASSPGREGEAFF	TGTGCCAGCAGTCCGGGACGGGAGGGTGAAGCTTTCTTT
TRBV19	TRBJ2-7	.	once	13	CASSKLVADEQYF	TGTGCCAGTAGTAAGTTGGTGGCCGACGAGCAGTACTTC
TRBV27	TRBJ2-2	.	.	14	CASSWLGAAGELFF	TGTGCCAGCAGTTGGTTGGGGGCCGCCGGGGAGCTGTTTTTT
TRBV19	TRBJ1-5	.	.	15	CASSSDRRQSQPQHF	TGTGCCAGTAGTAGCGACAGGAGGCAGAGTCAGCCCCAGCATTTT
TRBV7-9	TRBJ2-5	.	.	12	CASSLIAETQYF	TGTGCCAGCAGCCTAATAGCGGAGACCCAGTACTTC
TRBV27	TRBJ1-2	.	.	12	CASLDRNYGYTF	TGTGCCAGCCTGGACAGAAACTATGGCTACACCTTC
TRBV19	TRBJ2-2	.	.	13	CASSLQGLGELFF	TGTGCCAGTAGTCTTCAGGGTCTCGGGGAGCTGTTTTTT
TRBV20-1	TRBJ2-7	.	once	10	CSRQVYEQYF	TGCAGTAGACAGGTATACGAGCAGTACTTC
TRBV4-3	TRBJ1-5	TRBD1	few	14	CASSQDGQGQPQHF	TGCGCCAGCAGCCAAGATGGACAGGGACAGCCCCAGCATTTT
TRBV30	TRBJ1-5	.	.	12	CAWSVEGQPQHF	TGTGCCTGGAGTGTAGAGGGTCAGCCCCAGCATTTT
TRBV5-1	TRBJ2-3	TRBD2	.	18	CASSRGSGGLGGTDTQYF	TGCGCCAGCAGCCGGGGTAGCGGGGGGCTAGGTGGCACAGATACGCAGTATTTT
TRBV19	TRBJ1-4	.	few	15	CASSPWGGDDEKLFF	TGTGCCAGTAGTCCTTGGGGGGGAGATGATGAAAAACTGTTTTTT
TRBV7-2	TRBJ2-3	TRBD2	.	16	CASKPGLAGGGDTQYF	TGTGCCAGCAAACCGGGACTAGCGGGGGGCGGAGATACGCAGTATTTT
TRBV4-3	TRBJ1-5	TRBD1	.	16	CASSQDWTGSNQPQHF	TGCGCCAGCAGCCAAGATTGGACAGGTAGCAATCAGCCCCAGCATTTT
TRBV20-1	TRBJ1-3	.	.	11	CSAQNPGAIYF	TGCAGTGCTCAAAACCCCGGGGCCATATATTTT
TRBV4-1	TRBJ1-5	TRBD1	.	14	CASSQTGVGQPQHF	TGCGCCAGCAGCCAGACAGGGGTCGGTCAGCCCCAGCATTTT
TRBV5-4	TRBJ1-6	.	.	12	CASSLGGSGLHF	TGTGCCAGCAGCTTGGGGGGAAGCGGCCTCCACTTT
TRBV7-9	TRBJ1-6	.	.	13	CASSLGLNSPLHF	TGTGCCAGCAGCTTAGGACTTAATTCACCCCTCCACTTT
TRBV28	TRBJ1-1	TRBD1	.	16	CASSPSPGQMNTEAFF	TGTGCCAGCAGCCCCTCCCCGGGACAGATGAACACTGAAGCTTTCTTT